The subject of this entry is one T cell receptor beta chain. The antigen is not known. This specimen comes from a study of beta chain features in type 1 diabetes. The CDR3 covers 14 residues. Germline V CDR1 and CDR2: ENHRY, SYGVKD. The V end lost 5 bases, the J end lost 4 bases, and 11 bases lay between the germline ends. Whole-study results and caveats: In all four CD4+ subsets, TCRB CDR3 length was significantly, moderately reduced in type 1 diabetes. Insertions at VDJ junctions were less frequent in type 1 diabetes patients. These patients also deleted more nucleotides at the same junctions.

One heparinised blood draw, averaging roughly 120 mL, came from each donor. Expressed TCRB transcripts got sequenced, as all isolated RNA was reverse transcribed. Libraries were prepared by immunoSEQ multiplex PCR; TCRdb keeps only in-frame clonotypes and omits some of them. The table shows hundreds of thousands of clones, with around an eighth occurring only once. This chain links TRBV10-3 with TRBJ2-2; D is uncertain. This receptor was obtained from a man aged 18 to 29 with type 1 diabetes. Sequencing was performed on naive CD4+ T cells from blood. CDR3 nucleotides: TGTGCCATCAGTCGGCCGTTGAGCACCGGGGAGCTGTTTTTT. Protein: CAISRPLSTGELFF.